This T cell receptor beta chain was sequenced in a study of blood T cell repertoires in COVID-19 (dated by TCRdb to about 2020). As for the study more broadly: Samples covering the acute and convalescent phases of COVID-19 were provided by collaborators in the United States, Italy and Spain. The prospective study material was composed of cDNA or gDNA derived from T cells, B-cell-depleted T cells, or PBMCs. Subjects who had been exposed to COVID-19, were actively infected with it, or had recovered from it provided the deeply sampled blood TCRbeta repertoires that made up the dataset. The repertoires were released in a freely available public database intended as a resource for research on the immune response to SARS-CoV-2. Samples came from the ongoing ImmuneRACE study (first 160 participants) plus 1,254 subjects from 6 global collaborators. Sample metadata almost always included a de-identified subject ID, COVID-19 status, age in years and sex. HLA class I and class II types, where available, came from metadata supplied by the sample provider rather than from assay-based typing. What the research found in general, with its limitations: The quantity of clinical and demographic metadata differed by source and by participant and was supplied without curation.

Enrolling through a virtual design, the prospective study's participants ranged in age from roughly 18 to 89 years and lived across more than 20 United States geographic areas. Cohort assignment in the prospective study relied on participant-reported clinical history from a screening survey and a study questionnaire. Recovered participants in ImmuneRACE Cohort 3 were defined by two consecutive negative NP/OP PCR tests, clearance by a healthcare professional, or resolution of symptoms. Each participant in the prospective study had whole blood, serum and a nasopharyngeal or oropharyngeal swab collected by mobile phlebotomists. Prospective study participants could optionally give additional blood draws and questionnaires over a roughly two-month period. Blood samples from the prospective study were shipped frozen or at room temperature prior to DNA extraction. Of note for this clone: No cognate antigen has been identified for it. Base qualities were left out, and no much larger clone turns up one base away.

The immunoSEQ Assay, a bias-controlled multiplex PCR, was used to amplify TCRbeta CDR3 regions from genomic DNA. Per the authors' processing: The number of nucleated cells in each sample was estimated from the amplification of reference gene primers within the assay. Sequence reads were collapsed and filtered to measure the absolute abundance of every unique TCRbeta CDR3 rearrangement. For each sample, productive Simpson clonality was calculated as the square root of Simpson's diversity index across productive rearrangements. Not all clones reach the TCRdb copy of this immuneACCESS table, which keeps in-frame sequences only. Checked studies attribute under half of the gap to unresolved V genes and leave the rest unexplained. D and trimming were read from the DNA, whereas the V and J calls and clone size are those reported in that table. Here the sample has fewer than 300,000 clones; 90% occur a single time. The ten largest clonotypes hold 1% to 1.3% of the sample.

This receptor was taken from a woman under 40 who had recovered from COVID-19. The sequenced sample consisted of PBMCs or T cells enriched from blood (not recorded which).

The nucleotide sequence reads TGTGCCACCAGCAGAGCGGGACTACCCTCCTACGAGCAGTACTTC. Its protein is CATSRAGLPSYEQYF. The chain couples TRBV15 to TRBJ2-7, with TRBD2 matching 7 junction bases. V trim: 1 base; J trim: 0 bases; unmatched bases: 3. CDR1 and CDR2 are drawn from the germline V gene (reference sequence): LNHNV, YYDKDF. From the cysteine through the phenylalanine, the CDR3 covers 15 amino acids. Only the CDR3 part of the read is kept: 45 bases, read in frame from the first base.